The 29 T cell receptor beta chains in this list originate from one sample, sequenced in a study of beta chain features in type 1 diabetes (dated 2018 in TCRdb). Library construction relied on the immunoSEQ multiplex PCR assay. The entire amount of isolated RNA was reverse transcribed using the High Capacity cDNA Reverse Transcription Kit, so the sequenced TCRB transcripts were expressed ones. The table comes from immuneACCESS by way of TCRdb, which keeps in-frame sequences with V and J called. Part of the clones is missing from these tables; in studies checked, under half for an unresolved V gene and the rest for unknown reasons. The sample table holds 350,000 to 400,000 clones, of which over 13% were seen once. Of the sample, 0.019% is held by the ten largest clones. Sequenced material: naive CD4+ T cells from blood. This sample's cell subset or site label indicates: true naive CD4+ T cells. All receptors derive from a woman between 18 and 29 years old in good health.

The gene calls are TRBV29-1 and TRBJ2-1; D gene uncertain. The CDR3 runs to 12 residues. CDR1 SQVTM and CDR2 ANQGSEA come from the germline V gene. The V and J ends lost 6 bases and 8 bases respectively, with 14 bases between them. CDR3 sequence: CSVRAPVHEQFF. CDR3 sequence (DNA): TGCAGCGTCCGAGCCCCCGTACATGAGCAGTTCTTC.

V is TRBV19 and J is TRBJ2-1; TRBD2 matches at 7 bases. V dropped 3 bases and J dropped 5; count of bases not matched to a gene: 10. CDR3 size: 16 residues. Germline CDR1 LNHDA, CDR2 SQIVND (reference sequence). The CDR3 sequence: CASSIIGLAEDNEQFF. The CDR3 nucleotides read TGTGCCAGTAGTATTATAGGGCTAGCGGAAGACAATGAGCAGTTCTTC.

This clone was seen a few times. The chain links TRBV7-3 to TRBJ2-7; D possibly corresponds to TRBD1 (5 bases). Trimming shortened V by 0 bases and J by 4 bases, and 13 bases separated the two germline ends. Germline V CDR1 and CDR2: SGHTA, FQGTGA. The CDR3 runs to 15 residues. CDR3 DNA sequence: TGTGCCAGCAGCTTAACGGCAGGGTTTCTGTACGAGCAGTACTTC. It is translated as CASSLTAGFLYEQYF.

The chain employs TRBV5-4 and TRBJ2-1; TRBD2 matches at 7 bases. CDR1 is SGHNT, CDR2 YYREEE, per germline (reference sequence). After removal of 0 bases from V and 10 bases from J, the junction contained 7 bases not matched to a gene. The CDR3 is 14 residues long. The CDR3 DNA reads TGTGCCAGCAGCTTGGTTCCTAGCGGAGGAGAGCAGTTCTTC. As protein: CASSLVPSGGEQFF.

This clone was counted only a few times. This chain links TRBV30 with TRBJ2-7; 10 bases are shared with TRBD1. With V trimmed by 8 bases and J by 8 bases, 9 bases remained unmatched. Germline CDR1 reads GTSNPN; CDR2 reads SVGIG (reference sequence). The CDR3 has 12 amino acids. This CDR3 reads CAGRDRGNKQYF. DNA of the CDR3: TGTGCCGGCCGGGACAGGGGAAACAAGCAGTACTTC.

There are a few counts of this clone. This rearrangement joins TRBV5-1 to TRBJ2-1, with no clear D. Trimming stripped 0 bases from V and 1 base from J, with 8 bases between. The CDR3 loop spans 15 amino acids. Germline-derived CDR1 and CDR2 are SGHRS and YFSETQ. The CDR3 spells CASSLELVSYNEQFF. In DNA form, the CDR3 reads TGCGCCAGCAGCTTGGAACTTGTATCCTACAATGAGCAGTTCTTC.

This clone was observed a handful of times. The chain has TRBV4-2 and TRBJ2-5, with TRBD2 matching 13 bases. The CDR3 consists of 16 residues. Germline CDR1 reads LGHNA; CDR2 reads YNFKEQ. The V and J ends lost 2 bases and 2 bases, in that order; junction bases with no gene match: 2. CDR3 nucleotide sequence: TGTGCCAGCAGCCAACCGGGACTAGCGGGACAAGAGACCCAGTACTTC. This translates into CASSQPGLAGQETQYF.

The chain links TRBV18 to TRBJ2-5; no clear D gene. This CDR3 contains 13 residues. V was shortened by 5 bases and J by 1 base, with 8 bases between the two germline ends. Germline CDR1 KGHSH, CDR2 LQKENI. In DNA, the CDR3 is TGTGCCAGCTCAGGGCAGCCCCAAGAGACCCAGTACTTC. Its protein is CASSGQPQETQYF.

The chain uses TRBV2 and TRBJ1-1; TRBD1 might be the D (5 bases). Germline lookup yields CDR1 SNHLY and CDR2 FYNNEI. The length of the CDR3 is 11 residues. The ends were cut back, 10 bases at V and 6 bases at J, with 12 bases in the middle. DNA for the CDR3: TGTGCCACCCTCGGGGGTTCTGAAGCTTTCTTT. It is translated as CATLGGSEAFF.

Only a few counts were recorded for this clone. CDR3 DNA: TGTGCCAGCAGTCGGCTCGGGACTCACAATCAGCCCCAGCATTTT. Translating gives CASSRLGTHNQPQHF. The genes are TRBV28 and TRBJ1-5; D possibly corresponds to TRBD1 (5 bases). The CDR3 has 15 amino acids. V was pared by 5 bases and J by 3 bases, with 14 bases between. CDR1 is MDHEN, CDR2 SYDVKM, per germline.

The chain is built from TRBV18 and TRBJ1-5, with D unclear. Trimming cost V 3 bases and J 5 bases, with 8 bases left between them. CDR1 is KGHSH, CDR2 LQKENI, per germline. The CDR3 sequence is 13 residues long. CDR3 residues: CASSPNTDQPQHF. In nucleotides, the CDR3 is TGTGCCAGCTCACCGAACACAGATCAGCCCCAGCATTTT.

The chain combines TRBV6-5 with TRBJ1-1; perhaps TRBD1 as D (5 bases). Trimming took 0 bases from V and 7 from J, leaving 9 bases between them. The CDR3 contains 13 residues. Germline V gives CDR1 MNHEY, CDR2 SVGAGI. The CDR3 reads CASSYSGQHEAFF. For the CDR3, the DNA is TGTGCCAGCAGTTACTCGGGGCAGCATGAAGCTTTCTTT.

This clone was recorded a few times. The gene calls are TRBV10-1 and TRBJ2-2, with D possibly TRBD2 on 5 matching bases. This CDR3 comprises 15 residues. V was clipped by 6 bases and J by 1 base, with 12 bases between them. Germline V gene sequence: CDR1 WNHNN, CDR2 SYGVQD (reference sequence). CDR3 loop: CASSLDSRNTGELFF. CDR3 nucleotides: TGCGCCAGCAGCTTGGACTCCAGGAACACCGGGGAGCTGTTTTTT.

The chain is built from TRBV5-5 and TRBJ2-1, with 8 bases fitting TRBD2. J was trimmed by 3 bases and V by 0 bases; bases with no gene match: 8. The CDR3 loop spans 17 amino acids. From germline, CDR1 is SGHKS and CDR2 YYEKEE (reference sequence). The CDR3 DNA sequence: TGTGCCAGCAGCTTGGCGTGGGCGGGAGGCAGCTACAATGAGCAGTTCTTC. Protein product: CASSLAWAGGSYNEQFF.

There are a few counts of this clone. The rearrangement links TRBV19 to TRBJ2-7, with D uncertain. CDR3 size: 11 residues. V lost 5 bases and J lost 5, with 7 bases in between. In germline, CDR1 is LNHDA, CDR2 SQIVND (reference sequence). DNA for the CDR3: TGTGCCAGTAGTTGGAGCGACGAGCAGTACTTC. It is translated as CASSWSDEQYF. Full variable domain (rest looked up from reference TRBV19 and TRBJ2-7): DGGITQSPKYLFRKEGQNVTLSCEQNLNHDAMYWYRQDPGQGLRLIYYSQIVNDFQKGDIAEGYSVSREKKESFPLTVTSAQKNPTAFYLCASSWSDEQYFGPGTRLTVT.

The V gene is TRBV7-8, the J gene TRBJ1-1; 7 positions agree with TRBD1. From germline, CDR1 is SGHVS and CDR2 FQNEAQ. V lost 4 bases, J lost 2 bases, and 7 bases stayed unmatched. The CDR3 sequence is 15 residues long. CDR3 nucleotide sequence: TGTGCCAGCAGCTGGGACAGCAGGGCAAACACTGAAGCTTTCTTT. Translation gives CASSWDSRANTEAFF.

Only one count was recorded for this clone. The chain carries TRBV7-9 and TRBJ2-1, with a weak D call TRBD2 (7 bases). The V gene's germline CDR1 is SEHNR and CDR2 FQNEAQ (reference sequence). The CDR3 runs to 16 residues. V lost 5 bases and J lost 7, with 21 bases in between. The CDR3 protein is CASSPRGRENLNEQFF. The CDR3 bases are TGTGCCAGCAGCCCCCGGGGGCGGGAGAACTTGAATGAGCAGTTCTTC.

The chain couples TRBV7-9 to TRBJ2-7; 8 bases are a match to TRBD2. CDR1 is SEHNR and CDR2 is FQNEAQ in the germline V gene (reference sequence). This CDR3 has 16 amino acids. Unmatched junction bases numbered 13, after V lost 2 bases and J lost 7 bases. The CDR3 loop reads CASSLIGGRTLEEQYF. The CDR3 nucleotides read TGTGCCAGCAGCTTAATAGGCGGGAGGACCCTCGAGGAGCAGTACTTC.

CDR3 in amino acids: CACRVRAEAFF. Here the CDR3 DNA reads TGTGCCTGTAGGGTCAGGGCTGAAGCTTTCTTT. J is TRBJ1-1 and V is TRBV30; D is perhaps TRBD1 (5 bases). V was shortened by 6 bases and J by 6 bases, with 11 bases between the two germline ends. Germline V gives CDR1 GTSNPN, CDR2 SVGIG (reference sequence). The CDR3 extends over 11 amino acids. Full variable domain (outside the CDR3, taken from reference TRBV30 and TRBJ1-1): SQTIHQWPATLVQPVGSPLSLECTVEGTSNPNLYWYRQAAGRGLQLLFYSVGIGQISSEVPQNLSASRPQDRQFILSSKKLLLSDSGFYLCACRVRAEAFFGQGTRLTVV.

V and J are TRBV5-8 and TRBJ2-2; D is unclear. The CDR3 loop spans 12 amino acids. The V end lost 5 bases, the J end lost 5 bases, and 7 bases lay between the germline ends. Germline V lookup: CDR1 SGHTS, CDR2 YDEGEE. CDR3 DNA sequence: TGTGCCAGCAGGGAGAGAACCGGGGAGCTGTTTTTT. Amino acid sequence: CASRERTGELFF.

This sequence joins TRBV28 and TRBJ1-5; D might be TRBD1 (5 bases). The CDR3 is 18 amino acids. The germline V and J ends were trimmed by 6 bases and 2 bases, with 23 bases remaining between them. Germline V lookup: CDR1 MDHEN, CDR2 SYDVKM. CDR3 nucleotides: TGTGCCAGCAGCCACGGGGGGACGGTCCCGGTTGGCAATCAGCCCCAGCATTTT. It codes for CASSHGGTVPVGNQPQHF.

The rearrangement joins TRBV15 to TRBJ2-1, with D possibly matching TRBD2 (6 bases). Germline V gene sequence: CDR1 LNHNV, CDR2 YYDKDF (reference sequence). V lost 5 bases to trimming and J lost 0 bases, with 14 bases between them. The CDR3 spans 16 residues. CDR3 loop: CATSPGSSGSYNEQFF. The DNA for the CDR3 is TGTGCCACCAGCCCTGGTAGTAGCGGCTCCTACAATGAGCAGTTCTTC. Looking up the rest from reference TRBV15 and TRBJ2-1 gives the full variable domain: DAMVIQNPRYQVTQFGKPVTLSCSQTLNHNVMYWYQQKSSQAPKLLFHYYDKDFNNEADTPDNFQSRRPNTSFCFLDIRSPGLGDTAMYLCATSPGSSGSYNEQFFGPGTRLTVL.

The V gene is TRBV6-1, the J gene TRBJ1-5; D perhaps matches TRBD1 (5 bases). CDR3 length equals 13 residues. Germline V gene data show CDR1 as MNHNS and CDR2 as SASEGT. Trimming took off 4 bases at V and 4 bases at J, with 8 bases between the two ends. The CDR3: CASSGGANQPQHF. CDR3 in DNA: TGTGCCAGCAGTGGGGGCGCAAATCAGCCCCAGCATTTT.

The V and J genes are TRBV7-9 and TRBJ1-5; D uncertain. Deletions cut 1 base from V and 6 bases from J, with 10 bases between. CDR1 and CDR2 from the germline V gene are SEHNR and FQNEAQ (reference sequence). The CDR3 spans 14 residues. The CDR3 nucleotides are TGTGCCAGCAGCTTAGAAGGGAGAGCTCAGCCCCAGCATTTT. It codes for CASSLEGRAQPQHF.

Only a few counts were recorded for this clone. The chain links TRBV28 to TRBJ1-1, with D possibly TRBD1 on 5 matching bases. V lost 2 bases and J lost 8, with 6 bases in between. This CDR3 comprises 11 residues. CDR1 is MDHEN and CDR2 is SYDVKM in the germline V gene. DNA of the CDR3: TGTGCCAGCAGTTTACACAGGGAAGCTTTCTTT. The encoded protein is CASSLHREAFF.

A few counts support this clone. This sample also contains other DNA sequences that code for the same CDR3. V is TRBV2 and J is TRBJ1-2; 8 nucleotides align to TRBD1. The V segment lost 8 bases and the J segment 0 bases; nucleotides outside the gene matches: 2. The germline V gene encodes CDR1 SNHLY and CDR2 FYNNEI. This CDR3 spans 13 amino acids. The CDR3 reads CASSGGANYGYTF. In nucleotides, the CDR3 is TGTGCCAGCTCAGGGGGCGCTAACTATGGCTACACCTTC. Supplemented by reference TRBV2 and TRBJ1-2, the full variable domain reads EPEVTQTPSHQVTQMGQEVILRCVPISNHLYFYWYRQILGQKVEFLVSFYNNEISEKSEIFDDQFSVERPDGSNFTLKIRSTKLEDSAMYFCASSGGANYGYTFGSGTRLTVV.

This clone has only a few counts. Other DNA sequences in the same sample also yield this CDR3. CDR3 sequence reads: CATSRAGQYGYTF. DNA of the CDR3: TGTGCCACCAGCAGAGCCGGACAGTATGGCTACACCTTC. This rearrangement joins TRBV15 to TRBJ1-2, with a possible D match to TRBD1 (6 bases). CDR3 length equals 13 residues. Germline-derived CDR1 and CDR2 are LNHNV and YYDKDF (reference sequence). V was clipped by 1 base and J by 5 bases, with 8 bases between them.

This clone has just a few counts. The chain carries TRBV4-2 and TRBJ2-5, with D possibly TRBD1 on 6 matching bases. Germline CDR1 is LGHNA and CDR2 is YNFKEQ. The CDR3 is 13 residues long. V lost 4 bases and J lost 5, with 11 bases in between. The CDR3 sequence: CASSPDSGETQYF. The CDR3 nucleotides are TGTGCCAGCAGCCCGGACAGTGGGGAGACCCAGTACTTC.

CDR3 region: CASSETGAIYGYTF. The DNA of the CDR3 is TGTGCCAGCAGCGAGACAGGAGCCATCTATGGCTACACCTTC. The chain links TRBV4-2 to TRBJ1-2; D is possibly TRBD1 (6 bases). This CDR3 spans 14 amino acids. Germline loops: CDR1 LGHNA, CDR2 YNFKEQ. V lost 5 bases to trimming and J lost 4 bases, with 14 bases between them.